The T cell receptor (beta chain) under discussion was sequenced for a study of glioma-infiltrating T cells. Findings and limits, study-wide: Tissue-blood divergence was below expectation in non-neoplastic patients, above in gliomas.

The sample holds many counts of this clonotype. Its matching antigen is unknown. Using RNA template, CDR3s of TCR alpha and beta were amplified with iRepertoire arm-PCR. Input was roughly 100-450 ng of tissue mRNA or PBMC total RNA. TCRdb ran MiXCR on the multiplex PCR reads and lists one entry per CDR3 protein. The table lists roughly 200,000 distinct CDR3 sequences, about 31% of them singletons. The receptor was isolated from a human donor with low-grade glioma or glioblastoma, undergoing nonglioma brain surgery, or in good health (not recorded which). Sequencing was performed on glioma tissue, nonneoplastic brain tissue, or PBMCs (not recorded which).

The CDR3 sequence is CASSLARGTVAFF. Written as DNA, the CDR3 is TGTGCCAGCAGCTTAGCGCGGGGGACAGTTGCTTTCTTT. The chain recombines TRBV7-2 with TRBJ1-1, with 7 bases aligning to TRBD1. Germline lookup yields CDR1 SGHTA and CDR2 FQGNSA. The V segment lost 0 bases and the J segment 11 bases; nucleotides outside the gene matches: 6. There are 13 residues in the CDR3.